The present T cell receptor (beta chain) was sequenced within a study of Tregs in tolerant kidney transplant recipients. Unstimulated regulatory T cells (CD4+CD25+CD127-), CD4+CD25- non-regulatory cells, CD4 and CD8 cells were FACS-sorted from thawed PBMCs. Clones were sequenced by immunoSEQ multiplex PCR, and TCRdb holds only the in-frame ones, with some missing. The sample has some 90,000 clones, approximately 92% seen once; the top ten hold roughly 4.7%. The V end was cut by 1 base, the J end by 1 base, with 8 bases between. The CDR3 is 14 amino acids. Per germline, CDR1 MNHEY and CDR2 SVGAGI. The specimen sequenced was CD8+ T cells from blood. The TCR originated in a human donor in good health. The chain links TRBV6-5 to TRBJ2-7, with unresolved D. The CDR3 DNA follows: TGTGCCAGCAGTTACTGGCGTGGTTCCTACGAGCAGTACTTC. Protein sequence: CASSYWRGSYEQYF.